The 26 T cell receptor beta chains listed next were all sequenced from one sample in a study of T-cell reconstitution after alpha-beta-depleted transplantation in children. As it was prepared, the TCRbeta library received unique molecular identifiers. TCRdb processed the PCR reads anew with MiXCR; each CDR3 protein has one entry. The profile covers around 530,000 distinct CDR3 sequences, with around a third appearing a single time and about 2.3% taken by the ten largest. The source was PBMCs from the stem cell graft donor, collected from the stem cell graft. The receptors stem from a human donor who donated a stem cell graft to a child with aplastic anemia.

The chain employs TRBV19 and TRBJ2-1; D perhaps matches TRBD2 (6 bases). V shed 3 bases and J shed 0 bases, with 12 bases lying between them. CDR3 size: 16 residues. Germline assignment: CDR1 LNHDA and CDR2 SQIVND (reference sequence). The CDR3 sequence is CASSIGGTYSYNEQFF. CDR3 bases: TGTGCCAGTAGTATTGGAGGGACTTACTCCTACAATGAGCAGTTCTTC.

This clonotype was counted ten times or more. V usage is TRBV20-1 and J usage is TRBJ2-2, with 9 bases fitting TRBD2. Losses at the gene ends were 0 bases for V and 1 base for J; bases not matched to a gene: 6. CDR3 length equals 17 residues. Germline values: CDR1 DFQATT, CDR2 SNEGSKA (reference sequence). The CDR3 DNA reads TGCAGTGCTAGAGATCCGGCGGGAGGGGTGAACACCGGGGAGCTGTTTTTT. This codes for CSARDPAGGVNTGELFF.

In this sample, this clonotype turned up a few times. The gene calls are TRBV30 and TRBJ2-3; TRBD2 matches 11 bases. CDR3 length: 17 residues. J was trimmed by 5 bases and V by 3 bases; bases with no gene match: 13. Germline values: CDR1 GTSNPN, CDR2 SVGIG (reference sequence). The CDR3 DNA follows: TGTGCCTGGAGAACCCGGGGACTAGCGGAAAACTTAGATACGCAGTATTTT. Its protein product is CAWRTRGLAENLDTQYF.

The chain combines TRBV7-9 with TRBJ2-7; no reliable D call. The CDR3 is 14 residues long. With 1 base removed from V and 4 bases from J, the gap between germline ends came to 11 bases. Germline V gene sequence: CDR1 SEHNR, CDR2 FQNEAQ (reference sequence). Here the CDR3 reads CASSLDGFTYEQYF. The CDR3 bases are TGTGCCAGCAGCTTAGATGGCTTCACATACGAGCAGTACTTC.

In its sample, this clonotype was seen a few times. The chain couples TRBV20-1 to TRBJ1-5; TRBD1 matches at 9 bases. Germline V lookup: CDR1 DFQATT, CDR2 SNEGSKA (reference sequence). The CDR3 has 14 residues. The V and J ends lost 5 bases and 7 bases, in that order; junction bases with no gene match: 9. CDR3 bases: TGCAGTGCTGCCGGGACAGGGCGCGGACAGCCCCAGCATTTT. This encodes CSAAGTGRGQPQHF.

V is TRBV28 and J is TRBJ2-1, with D unclear. CDR1 is MDHEN, CDR2 SYDVKM, per germline. This CDR3 has 16 amino acids. Deletions cut 4 bases from V and 2 bases from J, with 15 bases between. The CDR3 loop is CASSSTLVRAYNEQFF. CDR3 DNA sequence: TGTGCCAGCAGTTCAACTCTAGTTCGGGCCTACAATGAGCAGTTCTTC. Complete variable domain (other parts from reference TRBV28 and TRBJ2-1): DVKVTQSSRYLVKRTGEKVFLECVQDMDHENMFWYRQDPGLGLRLIYFSYDVKMKEKGDIPEGYSVSREKKERFSLILESASTNQTSMYLCASSSTLVRAYNEQFFGPGTRLTVL.

The chain carries TRBV20-1 and TRBJ1-1, with 11 bases that match TRBD1. The CDR3 is made up of 15 amino acids. Losses at the gene ends were 0 bases for V and 5 bases for J; bases not matched to a gene: 5. Germline lookup yields CDR1 DFQATT and CDR2 SNEGSKA (reference sequence). CDR3 nucleotide sequence: TGCAGTGCTAGAGATGGGGACAGGGGGATTACTGAAGCTTTCTTT. Translating gives CSARDGDRGITEAFF.

This clonotype was picked up a small number of times. The rearrangement joins TRBV21-1 to TRBJ2-7; the DNA was not compared with TRBD2, the D call given in the table. TRBV21-1 has pseudogene status. This CDR3 region has 14 residues. The CDR3, as DNA: TGTGCCAGCAGCCTCCCTATCATTTTCTACGAGCAGTACGTC. This encodes CASSLPIIFYEQYV.

The CDR3 loop reads CASSLDPGTGSLYEQYV. The CDR3 nucleotides are TGTGCCAGCAGCTTGGACCCCGGGACAGGGAGTCTATACGAGCAGTACGTC. The chain couples TRBV5-6 to TRBJ2-7; the match to TRBD1 covers 9 bases. From germline, CDR1 is SGHDT and CDR2 YYEEEE. CDR3 length equals 17 residues. With 0 bases clipped from V and 4 bases from J, the junction kept 11 bases outside the gene matches.

This clonotype has more than one count but fewer than ten. The V gene is TRBV20-1, the J gene TRBJ1-1; D not certain. The ends were cut back, 0 bases at V and 6 bases at J, with 14 bases in the middle. Germline CDR1 is DFQATT and CDR2 is SNEGSKA (reference sequence). The CDR3 is 14 amino acids. The CDR3 DNA follows: TGCAGTGCTAGAGATCGGCAAAGGTACGCTGAAGCTTTCTTT. Translating gives CSARDRQRYAEAFF.

This clonotype was counted only a few times. V and J are TRBV7-2 and TRBJ2-1; D remains unclear. The CDR3 has 17 residues. V shed 5 bases and J shed 1 base, with 18 bases lying between them. Per the germline V gene, CDR1 is SGHTA and CDR2 is FQGNSA. The DNA of the CDR3 is TGTGCCAGCAGCCGTACCAAGGTCCTCGAGTCCTACAATGAGCAGTTCTTC. The encoded protein is CASSRTKVLESYNEQFF.

V and J are TRBV29-1 and TRBJ2-1; TRBD1 might be the D (6 bases). This CDR3 is 11 amino acids long. V was trimmed by 8 bases and J by 5 bases, leaving 10 bases between them. The germline V gene has CDR1 SQVTM and CDR2 ANQGSEA. The CDR3 coding sequence is TGCAGCTCGGACAGAAACAATGAGCAGTTCTTC. This encodes CSSDRNNEQFF.

This sequence joins TRBV12-3 or TRBV12-4 and TRBJ2-7; TRBD1 matches 9 bases. This CDR3 contains 15 residues. J gave up 4 bases and V 6 bases, and 10 bases lay outside the gene matches. For the CDR3, the DNA is TGTGCCAGCAGCAGGGACAGGGCCCAATGGTACGAGCAGTACGTC. Translated: CASSRDRAQWYEQYV.

This clonotype appeared a few times. V is TRBV5-1 and J is TRBJ2-1; 8 nucleotides line up with TRBD1. Germline values: CDR1 SGHRS, CDR2 YFSETQ. CDR3 length: 15 amino acids. The V and J ends lost 4 bases and 8 bases, in that order; junction bases with no gene match: 11. CDR3 in amino acids: CASSPRVRGQDEQFF. The DNA for the CDR3 is TGCGCCAGCAGCCCTCGTGTCAGGGGGCAGGATGAGCAGTTCTTC.

This clonotype was counted between two and nine times. This chain links TRBV6-1 with TRBJ1-5; no clear D gene. The germline gives CDR1 MNHNS, CDR2 SASEGT. The CDR3 contains 15 residues. V was pared by 4 bases and J by 12 bases, with 22 bases between. The CDR3 region has the DNA TGTGCCAGCAGTGGGGGTAAGGGCCTGACTGCGGTCCAGCATTTT. This codes for CASSGGKGLTAVQHF.

This chain uses TRBV5-4 with TRBJ1-2; TRBD1 matches 10 bases. J lost 4 bases, V lost 4 bases, and 4 bases had no gene match. Germline V lookup: CDR1 SGHNT, CDR2 YYREEE (reference sequence). This CDR3 has 14 amino acids. CDR3 DNA: TGTGCCAGCAGCGATGACAGGGGGCCCTATGGCTACACCTTC. It is translated as CASSDDRGPYGYTF.

The chain is built from TRBV4-3 and TRBJ2-3; D is perhaps TRBD2 (5 bases). The ends were cut back, 0 bases at V and 5 bases at J, with 15 bases in the middle. Looked up from germline, CDR1 is LGHNA and CDR2 is YSLEER. This CDR3 has 16 residues. The CDR3 loop reads CASSQEAQRSGDTQYF. In nucleotides, the CDR3 is TGCGCCAGCAGCCAAGAGGCCCAGCGGAGTGGAGATACGCAGTATTTT.

The V and J genes are TRBV6-1 and TRBJ2-7; the D gene is possibly TRBD1 (5 bases). The germline V gene has CDR1 MNHNS and CDR2 SASEGT. The CDR3 runs 15 residues. Trimming removed 3 bases at V and 3 bases at J, with 15 bases between. The CDR3 DNA reads TGTGCCAGCAGTGAGTGGACATTATCCTTCTACGAGCAGTACTTC. As protein: CASSEWTLSFYEQYF.

This clonotype was seen only a few times. The chain is built from TRBV7-2 and TRBJ1-3, with 7 positions matching TRBD1. The CDR3 length is 16 residues. V gave up 4 bases and J gave up 4 bases; unmatched junction bases: 10. CDR1 is SGHTA, CDR2 FQGNSA, per germline. CDR3 bases: TGTGCCAGCAGCTCCAGACAGGGCTCGTGGGGAAACACCATATATTTT. Its protein product is CASSSRQGSWGNTIYF.

This rearrangement joins TRBV6-1 to TRBJ1-3; TRBD1 agrees at 7 bases. With V trimmed by 6 bases and J by 0 bases, 5 bases remained unmatched. Germline V gene lookup returns CDR1 MNHNS and CDR2 SASEGT. There are 15 residues in the CDR3. The CDR3 sequence: CASSDDRDSGNTIYF. The CDR3 DNA sequence: TGTGCCAGCAGCGACGACAGGGACTCTGGAAACACCATATATTTT.

J is TRBJ1-5 and V is TRBV7-9; no firm D call. V shed 4 bases and J shed 1 base, with 17 bases lying between them. The CDR3 loop spans 17 amino acids. CDR1 and CDR2 from the germline V gene are SEHNR and FQNEAQ (reference sequence). This chain's CDR3 is CASSSSGSLTSNQPQHF. CDR3 sequence (DNA): TGTGCCAGCAGCTCCTCGGGGTCCCTCACGAGCAATCAGCCCCAGCATTTT.

The rearrangement links TRBV6-2 or TRBV6-3 to TRBJ1-5; 8 nucleotides agree with TRBD1. The CDR3 is 15 residues long. Germline CDR1 MNHEY, CDR2 SVGEGT. Trimming removed 2 bases from V and 6 bases from J; junction bases left unmatched: 6. The CDR3 DNA follows: TGTGCCAGCAGTTACGCGCAGGGGGCGAGTCAGCCCCAGCATTTT. This codes for CASSYAQGASQPQHF.

Here the CDR3 DNA reads TGCGCCAGCGTGTCACAGGGGGCAGATACGCAGTATTTT. Protein sequence: CASVSQGADTQYF. The V call is TRBV5-1, the J call TRBJ2-3; 8 bases agree with TRBD1. Germline CDR1 reads SGHRS; CDR2 reads YFSETQ. V lost 7 bases, J lost 4 bases, and 5 bases stayed unmatched. This CDR3 has 13 residues.

The chain has TRBV27 and TRBJ2-2, with D possibly TRBD1 on 7 matching bases. The CDR3 consists of 14 residues. Trimming cost V 9 bases and J 6 bases, with 17 bases left between them. Germline V gives CDR1 MNHEY, CDR2 SMNVEV (reference sequence). CDR3 amino acids: CARKDREDAGELFF. DNA of the CDR3: TGTGCCAGGAAAGACAGGGAGGACGCCGGGGAGCTGTTTTTT.

A note on this clonotype: Germline and junction disagree at one end, which may indicate a read error. CDR3 sequence reads: CSASPDRPANEKLFF. Here the CDR3 DNA reads TGCAGTGCTAGCCCCGACAGGCCGGCTAACGAAAAACTGTTTTTT. The chain has TRBV20-1 and TRBJ1-4, with D perhaps TRBD1 (6 bases). Germline V lookup: CDR1 DFQATT, CDR2 SNEGSKA (reference sequence). The CDR3 consists of 15 residues.

This clonotype was detected only a few times. The chain couples TRBV14 to TRBJ2-2; 11 nucleotides agree with TRBD2. Unmatched junction bases numbered 6, after V lost 0 bases and J lost 3 bases. CDR1 is SGHDN, CDR2 FVKESK, per germline. This CDR3 has 18 amino acids. Written as DNA, the CDR3 is TGTGCCAGCAGCCAAGACGCTAGCGGGAGGAAGCACACCGGGGAGCTGTTTTTT. This encodes CASSQDASGRKHTGELFF.